This paragraph reports one T cell receptor (beta chain). These data originate in a study of patients and donors after allogeneic stem cell transplantation. MiXCR, applied by TCRdb to the RT-PCR reads, yields one record per CDR3 protein. This sample has 150,000 to 200,000 distinct CDR3 sequences, with approximately 22% found just once. The sequenced sample was blood, either unsorted or a sorted T cell fraction (not recorded which). This sequence originates from a human donor who was either an allogeneic HSCT recipient or a stem cell or donor lymphocyte infusion donor (not recorded which). It is not recorded whose cells these are; they may come from a transplant donor.

In nucleotides, the CDR3 is TGTGCCAGCAGCCCCCGAAGGGGACTAGCTGGGACAGATACGCAGTATTTT. Translated: CASSPRRGLAGTDTQYF. The V and J genes are TRBV9 and TRBJ2-3; 9 nucleotides line up with TRBD2. Germline V lookup: CDR1 SGDLS, CDR2 YYNGEE. The CDR3 sequence is 17 residues long. V was clipped by 4 bases and J by 3 bases; unmatched bases: 12.